The clone carrying this TCR beta chain has more than one count but fewer than ten. Antigen unknown. There are 13 residues in the CDR3. V was pared by 4 bases and J by 7 bases, with 11 bases between. The data are from a study of post-analysis software for immune sequencing data. Study conclusions and caveats: Under F measure analysis, samples from one preparation batch co-clustered strongly. Five TRBV segments appeared more often in patients than in controls, and TRBV5-6, TRBV5-1 and TRBV20-1 were among these.

Unique molecular identifiers were present in the TCR beta cDNA libraries. In TCRdb, the PCR reads were re-called with MiXCR into one record per CDR3 protein. The sample lists hundreds of thousands of distinct CDR3 sequences, 25% to 30% occurring once. Sequenced input: blood. This sequence joins TRBV12-3 or TRBV12-4 and TRBJ1-5, with D maybe TRBD1 (6 bases). The TCR comes from a girl aged 10-17 years with multiple sclerosis. The DNA for the CDR3 is TGTGCCAGCAGTTCGGGGGGCGGACAGCCCCAGCATTTT. Its protein product is CASSSGGGQPQHF.